This T cell receptor beta chain was obtained from a study of T cell repertoires in cytomegalovirus infection. TCRdb re-called the reads with MiXCR, one entry per CDR3 protein. This table has approximately 910,000 distinct CDR3 sequences, around 29% appearing once. Trimming left V 5 bases short and J 8 bases short, with 16 bases between. Germline CDR1 is ENHRY and CDR2 is SYGVKD. This CDR3 region has 14 residues. As regards this clonotype: Its antigen is not known.

This TCR was sampled from a human donor in good health (CMV status not recorded). Some clones in this sample may be carry-over from other donors' samples. The rearrangement uses TRBV10-3 and TRBJ2-1, with D possibly called TRBD1 or TRBD2 (5 bases each). The input for sequencing was cultured CD8+ T cells from PBMCs, taken from culture after CMV antigen stimulation. The CDR3 DNA is TGTGCCATCAGTCCTGAGGGGCCGGAGTATGAGCAGTTCTTC. It yields the protein CAISPEGPEYEQFF.